Listed here are 24 T cell receptor beta chains from one sample, sequenced in a study of blood T cell repertoires in COVID-19. Assay: immunoSEQ multiplex PCR; the TCRdb copy retains only in-frame clones and omits some. The sample consists of around 200,000 clones, over 75% of them appearing once. Sequences were obtained from PBMCs or T cells enriched from blood (not recorded which). These receptors originate from a man aged 35-49 years who had recovered from COVID-19.

The DNA for the CDR3 is TGTGCCAGCAGCTATACAGGGGGAACCGGGGAGCTGTTTTTT. Translating it yields CASSYTGGTGELFF. This chain joins TRBV5-4 and TRBJ2-2; 8 nucleotides line up with TRBD1. Germline CDR1 reads SGHNT; CDR2 reads YYREEE (reference sequence). CDR3 length: 14 amino acids. V lost 3 bases and J lost 5; bases outside the gene matches: 3.

The chain joins TRBV19 to TRBJ2-5; 9 nucleotides agree with TRBD2. This CDR3 is 19 amino acids long. V shed 3 bases and J 0 bases; nucleotides not matched to a gene: 14. Germline lookup yields CDR1 LNHDA and CDR2 SQIVND (reference sequence). The CDR3 bases are TGTGCCAGTAGTATGCGTGTCGGGACTAGCTCCGCCTACCAAGAGACCCAGTACTTC. The encoded protein is CASSMRVGTSSAYQETQYF.

The chain joins TRBV7-6 to TRBJ1-1; 7 positions agree with TRBD1. J lost 1 base, V lost 4 bases, and 6 bases had no gene match. The CDR3 is made up of 15 amino acids. Per the germline V gene, CDR1 is SGHVS and CDR2 is FNYEAQ. CDR3 DNA: TGTGCCAGCAGCTCTCGGGACAGTGGGAACACTGAAGCTTTCTTT. Translation: CASSSRDSGNTEAFF.

V is TRBV5-1 and J is TRBJ2-5, with TRBD1 identical over 8 bases. In germline, CDR1 is SGHRS, CDR2 YFSETQ. CDR3 length: 14 amino acids. V dropped 4 bases and J dropped 1; count of bases not matched to a gene: 3. Here the CDR3 DNA reads TGCGCCAGCAGCATTACAGGGGGCCAAGAGACCCAGTACTTC. Protein: CASSITGGQETQYF.

The J gene is TRBJ1-5, the V gene TRBV27; D remains unclear. CDR1 is MNHEY and CDR2 is SMNVEV in the germline V gene (reference sequence). Deletions cut 6 bases from V and 0 bases from J, with 9 bases between. The CDR3 length is 14 residues. CDR3 DNA: TGTGCCAGCAGAAAATTAGATAGCAATCAGCCCCAGCATTTT. Translating it yields CASRKLDSNQPQHF.

The rearrangement uses TRBV5-1 and TRBJ2-1; 7 positions match TRBD2. CDR1 and CDR2 from the germline V gene are SGHRS and YFSETQ. The CDR3 contains 16 residues. V shed 4 bases, J shed 2 bases, and the junction held 9 bases outside the gene matches. The CDR3, as DNA: TGCGCCAGCAGCCCGCGAGGACTAGATCCCTACAATGAGCAGTTCTTC. Its protein product is CASSPRGLDPYNEQFF.

This clone has ten or more counts. This chain joins TRBV6-2 or TRBV6-3 and TRBJ2-3, with 9 positions matching TRBD2. Germline values: CDR1 MNHEY, CDR2 SVGEGT. The CDR3 extends over 18 amino acids. J lost 2 bases, V lost 0 bases, and 9 bases had no gene match. CDR3 sequence reads: CASSYSISTSGSTDTQYF. Here the CDR3 DNA reads TGTGCCAGCAGTTACTCGATATCGACTAGCGGTTCCACAGATACGCAGTATTTT.

V and J are TRBV7-6 and TRBJ2-5, with D perhaps TRBD2 (6 bases). Trimming pared 2 bases from V and 2 bases from J, leaving 21 bases between. Germline-derived CDR1 and CDR2 are SGHVS and FNYEAQ. The CDR3 length is 18 residues. The CDR3 is CASSLLPLSGPLQETQYF. As DNA, the CDR3 is TGTGCCAGCAGCTTACTCCCGCTAAGCGGGCCCCTACAAGAGACCCAGTACTTC.

This clone has more than one count but fewer than ten. The chain carries TRBV5-8 and TRBJ2-1; a weak D match, TRBD2 (6 bases). The CDR3 loop spans 13 amino acids. The ends were cut back, 1 base at V and 10 bases at J, with 12 bases in the middle. Germline V gene data show CDR1 as SGHTS and CDR2 as YDEGEE. DNA for the CDR3: TGTGCCAGCAGCTTGTTACATGCGGGGGAGCAGTTCTTC. It encodes CASSLLHAGEQFF.

This sequence joins TRBV27 and TRBJ1-2; no firm D call. V was clipped by 3 bases and J by 5 bases, with 10 bases between them. Germline assignment: CDR1 MNHEY and CDR2 SMNVEV (reference sequence). The CDR3 consists of 13 residues. For the CDR3, the DNA is TGTGCCAGCAGTTTTGGCGCCGGGTATGGCTACACCTTC. It encodes CASSFGAGYGYTF.

The V gene is TRBV19, the J gene TRBJ2-5, with TRBD2 matching 7 bases. V dropped 2 bases and J dropped 5; count of bases not matched to a gene: 11. The CDR3 totals 16 residues. Germline CDR1 LNHDA, CDR2 SQIVND (reference sequence). CDR3 bases: TGTGCCAGTAGTATAAACTCGGGGGGTTGGAGTGAGACCCAGTACTTC. Its translation: CASSINSGGWSETQYF.

The genes are TRBV7-8 and TRBJ2-1, with 8 nucleotides matching TRBD2. Germline loops: CDR1 SGHVS, CDR2 FQNEAQ. This CDR3 is built from 17 residues. With V trimmed by 5 bases and J by 8 bases, 17 bases remained unmatched. The CDR3 DNA reads TGTGCCAGCAGCCCCAGTCTTATAGCGGGGCGGAGGGATGAGCAGTTCTTC. Translating it yields CASSPSLIAGRRDEQFF.

The chain combines TRBV20-1 with TRBJ2-7; possibly TRBD2 for D (6 bases). Germline CDR1 is DFQATT and CDR2 is SNEGSKA (reference sequence). V dropped 6 bases and J dropped 3 bases, with 9 bases sitting between them. This CDR3 spans 11 amino acids. The CDR3 DNA reads TGCAGTGCAGCGACTAGCTACGAGCAGTACTTC. Translated: CSAATSYEQYF.

The V gene is TRBV3-1 (or the pseudogene TRBV3-2), the J gene TRBJ2-3; D ambiguous. Looked up from germline, CDR1 is LGHDT and CDR2 is YNNKEL (reference sequence). This CDR3 comprises 12 residues. Trimming pared 8 bases from V and 1 base from J, leaving 7 bases between. The CDR3 region has the DNA TGTGCCAGCCTCTCGGGCACAGATACGCAGTATTTT. Translated: CASLSGTDTQYF.

The rearrangement uses TRBV4-2 and TRBJ2-1, with 12 nucleotides matching TRBD2. The CDR3 contains 16 residues. Germline V gene lookup returns CDR1 LGHNA and CDR2 YNFKEQ. V shed 1 base, J shed 5 bases, and the junction held 3 bases outside the gene matches. CDR3 bases: TGTGCCAGCAGCCAAGGGCTAGCGGGGGGGGACAATGAGCAGTTCTTC. This translates into CASSQGLAGGDNEQFF.

On this clone itself: Possible read error: a much larger clone is one base away. V is TRBV27 and J is TRBJ1-1, with D tentatively TRBD1 (6 bases). CDR3 length: 13 residues. In germline, CDR1 is MNHEY, CDR2 SMNVEV (reference sequence). V dropped 6 bases and J dropped 0 bases, with 8 bases sitting between them. CDR3 coding DNA: TGTGCCAGCAGCGGACAGATGAACACTGAAGCTTTCTTT. Protein: CASSGQMNTEAFF.

The CDR3 reads CASSKIAGAQYNEQFF. CDR3 bases: TGTGCCAGCAGTAAGATAGCGGGGGCGCAATACAATGAGCAGTTCTTC. The chain is built from TRBV2 and TRBJ2-1; 9 nucleotides match TRBD2. Germline CDR1 SNHLY, CDR2 FYNNEI. The CDR3 spans 16 residues. V lost 5 bases and J lost 4; bases outside the gene matches: 9.

This chain joins TRBV3-1 (or the pseudogene TRBV3-2) and TRBJ1-5; the match to TRBD1 covers 7 bases. The V and J ends lost 1 base and 6 bases, in that order; junction bases with no gene match: 6. The CDR3 sequence is 15 residues long. Germline loops: CDR1 LGHDT, CDR2 YNNKEL (reference sequence). CDR3: CASSQAPAGGQPQHF. In DNA, the CDR3 is TGTGCCAGCAGCCAAGCACCAGCAGGGGGTCAGCCCCAGCATTTT.

The chain combines TRBV5-4 with TRBJ2-7; 7 bases agree with TRBD1. The CDR3 is 14 residues long. CDR1 is SGHNT, CDR2 YYREEE, per germline (reference sequence). V lost 0 bases to trimming and J lost 6 bases; unmatched junction nucleotides: 6. CDR3 DNA: TGTGCCAGCAGCTTGGAGGGCAGGGGGAGCGAGCAGTACTTC. Residues: CASSLEGRGSEQYF.

This clone has just one count. V and J are TRBV9 and TRBJ2-5; 9 bases agree with TRBD1. J was trimmed by 2 bases and V by 4 bases; bases with no gene match: 6. CDR1 is SGDLS and CDR2 is YYNGEE in the germline V gene. There are 15 residues in the CDR3. The CDR3 bases are TGTGCCAGCAGCAAGAGGACAGGGGTGCAAGAGACCCAGTACTTC. Protein product: CASSKRTGVQETQYF.

The chain is built from TRBV19 and TRBJ2-2, with D hard to call. Germline V lookup: CDR1 LNHDA, CDR2 SQIVND (reference sequence). V lost 7 bases and J 4 bases, leaving 22 bases between the germline ends. CDR3 length: 17 amino acids. The CDR3 loop reads CASTAPATASVTGELFF. CDR3 DNA sequence: TGTGCCAGTACCGCCCCCGCAACCGCCAGTGTCACCGGGGAGCTGTTTTTT.

V is TRBV6-6 and J is TRBJ1-1; 7 nucleotides match TRBD1. CDR3 size: 14 residues. The germline V gene has CDR1 MNHNY and CDR2 SVGAGI (reference sequence). Unmatched junction bases numbered 6, after V lost 2 bases and J lost 6 bases. The CDR3 spells CASSYRQGLSEAFF. The CDR3 nucleotides are TGTGCCAGCAGTTACCGACAGGGTCTTTCTGAAGCTTTCTTT.

The V gene is TRBV5-6, the J gene TRBJ1-2, with TRBD1 identical over 10 bases. Germline trimming cut 3 bases from V and 4 bases from J; bases unmatched to any gene: 18. CDR3 length equals 19 residues. Germline-derived CDR1 and CDR2 are SGHDT and YYEEEE. This CDR3 is CASSSFEGTGAPTAYGYTF. The CDR3 region has the DNA TGTGCCAGCAGCTCTTTTGAAGGGACAGGGGCTCCAACTGCCTATGGCTACACCTTC. Full variable domain (rest looked up from reference TRBV5-6 and TRBJ1-2): DAGVTQSPTHLIKTRGQQVTLRCSPKSGHDTVSWYQQALGQGPQFIFQYYEEEERQRGNFPDRFSGHQFPNYSSELNVNALLLGDSALYLCASSSFEGTGAPTAYGYTFGSGTRLTVV.

This clone was seen just once. This rearrangement joins TRBV7-3 to TRBJ2-5; D is uncertain. Germline V gene data show CDR1 as SGHTA and CDR2 as FQGTGA. The ends were cut back, 6 bases at V and 3 bases at J, with 11 bases in the middle. This CDR3 comprises 13 residues. The CDR3 region is CASSPTQEETQYF. CDR3 sequence (DNA): TGTGCCAGCAGTCCTACCCAGGAAGAGACCCAGTACTTC.